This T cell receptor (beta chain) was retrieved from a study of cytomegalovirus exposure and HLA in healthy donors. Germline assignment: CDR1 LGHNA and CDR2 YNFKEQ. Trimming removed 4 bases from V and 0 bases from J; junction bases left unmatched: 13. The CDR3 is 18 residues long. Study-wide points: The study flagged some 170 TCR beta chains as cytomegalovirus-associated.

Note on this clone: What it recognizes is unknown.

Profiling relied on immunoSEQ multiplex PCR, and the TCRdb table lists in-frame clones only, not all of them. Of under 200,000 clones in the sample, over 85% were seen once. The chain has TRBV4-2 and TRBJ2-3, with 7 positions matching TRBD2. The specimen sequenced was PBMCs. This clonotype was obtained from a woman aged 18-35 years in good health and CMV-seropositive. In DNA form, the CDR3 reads TGTGCCAGCAGCCTTTTAAGCCGGGAGGCGGGTAGCACAGATACGCAGTATTTT. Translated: CASSLLSREAGSTDTQYF.